This T cell receptor (beta chain) originates from a study of T cells in Graves' hyperthyroidism and ophthalmopathy. Whole-study context: Staff took peripheral blood when the initial diagnosis was made, before any treatment began. Study-level findings and limits: For ophthalmopathy, model prediction preceded onset by a median roughly 6.2 months. Blood also carried most thyroid clonotypes expanded above 0.001.

The study based diagnoses on clinical symptoms, serum thyroxine and TRAb, thyroid ultrasound and orbital computed tomography. Trimming removed 4 bases from V and 0 bases from J; junction bases left unmatched: 6. The CDR3 contains 18 residues. Germline V gene data show CDR1 as MGHRA and CDR2 as YSYEKL. Worth noting for this clonotype: Its antigen is not known.

Amplification of TCR beta CDR3 regions used RNA as the template. In the first-round RT-PCR of the TCR CDR3, the HTBI primer set was used. MiXCR was run by TCRdb on the multiplex PCR reads, yielding one entry per CDR3 protein. The data hold roughly 380,000 distinct CDR3 sequences, with approximately 15% observed a single time. This TCR derives from a woman younger than 30 with Graves' hyperthyroidism. The chain combines TRBV4-1 with TRBJ2-1; TRBD2 aligns across 13 bases. Sequencing used blood. The CDR3 here is CASSRSTSGRPSYNEQFF. Written as DNA, the CDR3 is TGCGCCAGCAGCCGCTCGACTAGCGGGAGGCCCTCCTACAATGAGCAGTTCTTC.